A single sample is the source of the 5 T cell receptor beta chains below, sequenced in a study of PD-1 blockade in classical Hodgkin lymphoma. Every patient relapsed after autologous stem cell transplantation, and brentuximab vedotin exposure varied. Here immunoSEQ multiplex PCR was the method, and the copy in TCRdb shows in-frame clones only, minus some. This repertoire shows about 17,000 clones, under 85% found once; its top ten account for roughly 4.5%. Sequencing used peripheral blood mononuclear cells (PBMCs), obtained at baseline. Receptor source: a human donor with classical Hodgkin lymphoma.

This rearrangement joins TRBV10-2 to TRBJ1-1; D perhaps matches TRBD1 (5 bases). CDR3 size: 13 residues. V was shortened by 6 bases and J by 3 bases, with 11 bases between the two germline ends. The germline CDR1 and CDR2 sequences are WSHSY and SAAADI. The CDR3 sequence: CASSRVGDTEAFF. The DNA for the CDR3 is TGCGCCAGCAGCAGGGTGGGGGACACTGAAGCTTTCTTT.

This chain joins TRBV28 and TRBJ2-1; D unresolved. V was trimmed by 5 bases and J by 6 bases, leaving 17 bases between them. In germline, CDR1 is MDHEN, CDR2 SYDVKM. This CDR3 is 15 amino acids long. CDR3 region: CASSPHWKVPNEQFF. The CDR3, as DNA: TGTGCCAGCAGTCCCCATTGGAAGGTCCCCAATGAGCAGTTCTTC.

This CDR3 is CASSPALGELFF. The CDR3 DNA sequence: TGTGCCAGCAGCCCCGCGTTAGGGGAGCTGTTTTTT. The chain is built from TRBV9 and TRBJ2-2; the D is unclear. There are 12 residues in the CDR3. V was clipped by 4 bases and J by 8 bases, with 9 bases between them. Germline CDR1 and CDR2: SGDLS and YYNGEE.

The CDR3 spells CASSLWAGLGSTEAFF. The CDR3 DNA is TGCGCCAGCAGCTTGTGGGCGGGCCTTGGGAGCACTGAAGCTTTCTTT. This chain links TRBV5-1 with TRBJ1-1; D not certain. Trimming cost V 1 base and J 4 bases, with 17 bases left between them. This CDR3 has 16 residues. Germline CDR1 is SGHRS and CDR2 is YFSETQ.

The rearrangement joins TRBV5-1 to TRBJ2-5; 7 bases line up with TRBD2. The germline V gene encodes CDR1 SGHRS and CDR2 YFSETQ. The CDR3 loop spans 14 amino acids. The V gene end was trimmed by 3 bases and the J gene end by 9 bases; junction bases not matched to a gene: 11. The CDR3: CASSSGSDREAQYF. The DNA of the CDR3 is TGCGCCAGCAGCTCGGGATCGGACCGGGAGGCCCAGTACTTC.